This entry describes one TCR beta chain. Sequencing used immunoSEQ multiplex PCR; TCRdb keeps in-frame clones, though not all of them. The table shows roughly 30,000 clones, with roughly 80% occurring only once. The source of the sample is a study of OX40 agonist ivuxolimab in advanced cancers. With 4 bases clipped from V and 7 bases from J, the junction kept 4 bases outside the gene matches. Germline assignment: CDR1 MNHEY and CDR2 SVGAGI. The CDR3 length is 13 residues. The sample here was CD4+ or CD8+ T cells sorted from blood, taken in a trial of the OX40 agonist ivuxolimab. The chain links TRBV6-5 to TRBJ1-2; 9 positions match TRBD1. This TCR came from an adult with an advanced solid tumor such as melanoma, head and neck, liver or kidney cancer. CDR3 region: CASSWDREVGYTF. The DNA for the CDR3 is TGTGCCAGCAGTTGGGACAGGGAGGTTGGCTACACCTTC.